The sequence of this T cell receptor beta chain was determined in a study of T cell responses to AZD1222 COVID-19 vaccine. TCRdb keeps only in-frame clones here, not all; method: immunoSEQ multiplex PCR. The sample lists about 120,000 clones, around nine tenths seen once, with about 4.8% in the top ten. Germline CDR1 is MGHRA and CDR2 is YSYEKL. The CDR3 consists of 16 residues. J gave up 0 bases and V 4 bases, and 3 bases lay outside the gene matches. The clonotype comes from an adult in good health. The sample was peripheral blood, taken on day 0 of AZD1222 vaccination. V and J are TRBV4-1 and TRBJ1-5; the match to TRBD1 covers 10 bases. The CDR3 DNA sequence: TGCGCCAGCAGCCCCGGGACAGGGGTTAGCAATCAGCCCCAGCATTTT. This translates into CASSPGTGVSNQPQHF.